The table lists the clone carrying this TCR beta chain with many counts. Its antigen remains unknown. The data were obtained in a study of molecular identifiers for immune sequencing clone quantification. Findings of the study overall: Among about a million naive cells, as was reported, spiked Jurkat TCR RNA from one cell was detectable.

Preparation methods for the bulk TCR libraries were those previously described, with listed TCR primers. TCRdb called the PCR reads again in MiXCR, with one record for every CDR3 protein. The sample shows tens of thousands of distinct CDR3 sequences, 24% of them seen only once. The CDR3 totals 15 residues. The V and J ends lost 4 bases and 3 bases respectively, with 16 bases between them. Germline V gene data show CDR1 as SGDLS and CDR2 as YYNGEE. Naive CD8 T cells were sorted as CD8+CD4-CCR7+CD45RA+. Material for sequencing was naive CD8+ T cells from blood, with Jurkat cell RNA spiked in. The subset denotes: FACS-sorted CD8+CD4-CCR7+CD45RA+ naive T cells. The receptor was isolated from a human donor in good health. Some libraries in this study had Jurkat cell RNA spiked in. The genes are TRBV9 and TRBJ1-1; a weak D match, TRBD1 (5 bases). In nucleotides, the CDR3 is TGTGCCAGCAGCCCCACCGGGGCCTCGGACACTGAAGCTTTCTTT. This encodes CASSPTGASDTEAFF.